This TCR beta chain derives from a study of blood T cell repertoires in COVID-19. Clones were read by immunoSEQ multiplex PCR, and TCRdb kept only the in-frame ones, dropping some. This table holds about 160,000 clones, 75% to 85% found once. Trimming stripped 5 bases from V and 2 bases from J, with 9 bases between. The CDR3 is 13 residues long. Germline assignment: CDR1 LGHDT and CDR2 YNNKEL (reference sequence). This clonotype originated in a woman in her fifties or sixties with COVID-19, enrolled during active disease. V gene TRBV3-1 (or the pseudogene TRBV3-2) combines with J gene TRBJ1-1, with D uncertain. Sequencing was carried out using peripheral blood. CDR3 DNA sequence: TGTGCCAGCAGCTCCGGGGATAACACTGAAGCTTTCTTT. This gives the protein CASSSGDNTEAFF.